The clone carrying this TCR beta chain was recorded many times. The data stem from a study of neurological immune-mediated disorders. Looking at the study overall: The disease course was relapsing-remitting in 31 and secondary progressive in 3 of the 34 multiple sclerosis patients.

TCRdb re-analysed the 5' RACE reads in MiXCR, keeping a single row per CDR3 protein. The data hold tens of thousands of distinct CDR3 sequences, with under 2% observed a single time. This CDR3 contains 18 residues. J lost 1 base, V lost 3 bases, and 11 bases had no gene match. Germline V lookup: CDR1 SGHAT, CDR2 FQNNGV. This clonotype was obtained from a woman aged 40 to 50 with multiple sclerosis. Sequenced: PBMCs. This chain joins TRBV11-2 and TRBJ2-4; TRBD2 agrees at 8 bases. CDR3 sequence reads: CASSLGRGGRWAKNIQYF. DNA for the CDR3: TGTGCCAGCAGCTTGGGACGGGGGGGAAGGTGGGCCAAAAACATTCAGTACTTC.